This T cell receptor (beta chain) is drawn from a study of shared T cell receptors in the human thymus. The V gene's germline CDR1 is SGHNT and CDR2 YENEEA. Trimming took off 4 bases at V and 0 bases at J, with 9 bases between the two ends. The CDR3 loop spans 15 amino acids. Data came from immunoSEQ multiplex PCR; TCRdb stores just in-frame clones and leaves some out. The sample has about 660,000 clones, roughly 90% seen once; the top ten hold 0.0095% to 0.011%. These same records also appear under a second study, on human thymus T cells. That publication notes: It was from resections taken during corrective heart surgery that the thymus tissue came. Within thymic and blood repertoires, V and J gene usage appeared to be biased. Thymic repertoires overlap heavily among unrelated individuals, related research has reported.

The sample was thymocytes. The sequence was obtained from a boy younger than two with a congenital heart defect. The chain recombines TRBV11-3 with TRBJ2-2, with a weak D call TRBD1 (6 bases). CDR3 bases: TGTGCCAGCAGCTGGGGACAAACGAACACCGGGGAGCTGTTTTTT. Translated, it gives CASSWGQTNTGELFF.